One and the same sample provided the 9 T cell receptor beta chains below, sequenced in a study of CD8 T cells in ankylosing spondylitis. MiXCR was run by TCRdb on the 5' RACE reads, yielding one entry per CDR3 protein. Counted here are 220,000 or so distinct CDR3 sequences, roughly a tenth occurring once; the ten biggest clones make up 21%. What was sequenced was blood, either unsorted or a sorted T cell fraction (not recorded which). The source is a male donor with ankylosing spondylitis or in good health (not recorded which).

The chain is built from TRBV19 and TRBJ2-2, with D possibly called TRBD1 or TRBD2 (5 bases each). This CDR3 is built from 15 residues. V lost 3 bases to trimming and J lost 3 bases, with 11 bases between them. CDR1 is LNHDA and CDR2 is SQIVND in the germline V gene (reference sequence). The CDR3 reads CASSIGIQDTGELFF. CDR3 in DNA: TGTGCCAGTAGTATCGGGATACAGGACACCGGGGAGCTGTTTTTT.

This chain links TRBV3-1 with TRBJ2-3, with TRBD2 matching over 7 bases. The CDR3 extends over 17 amino acids. V shed 0 bases and J 0 bases; nucleotides not matched to a gene: 6. The germline V gene has CDR1 LGHDT and CDR2 YNNKEL (reference sequence). In nucleotides, the CDR3 is TGTGCCAGCAGCCAAGAACCCAGTAGCGGGAGCACAGATACGCAGTATTTT. This codes for CASSQEPSSGSTDTQYF.

This clonotype occurred many times. The J gene is TRBJ2-3, the V gene TRBV7-3; D remains ambiguous. In germline, CDR1 is SGHTA, CDR2 FQGTGA. There are 11 residues in the CDR3. The V gene lost 7 bases and the J gene lost 3 bases, with 5 bases spanning the gap. CDR3 loop: CASTLTDTQYF. In nucleotides, the CDR3 is TGTGCCAGCACTCTAACAGATACGCAGTATTTT. Supplemented by reference TRBV7-3 and TRBJ2-3, the full variable domain reads GAGVSQTPSNKVTEKGKYVELRCDPISGHTALYWYRQSLGQGPEFLIYFQGTGAADDSGLPNDRFFAVRPEGSVSTLKIQRTERGDSAVYLCASTLTDTQYFGPGTRLTVL.

This clonotype appeared many times. This chain joins TRBV7-9 and TRBJ2-3; D not certain. V was trimmed by 5 bases and J by 2 bases, leaving 8 bases between them. This CDR3 has 13 residues. The germline V gene encodes CDR1 SEHNR and CDR2 FQNEAQ (reference sequence). The CDR3 DNA sequence: TGTGCCAGCAGCCCCCTATACACAGATACGCAGTATTTT. As protein: CASSPLYTDTQYF.

This clonotype came up many times. Its ends do not fully match the called genes, so a read error is possible. The V gene is TRBV27, the J gene TRBJ2-7; no clear D. The germline V gene has CDR1 MNHEY and CDR2 SMNVEV (reference sequence). The CDR3 extends over 15 amino acids. In DNA, the CDR3 is TGTGCCAGCAGTTTTGGGCAGGTTCCCTCCTCCGAGCAGTACTTC. Translated: CASSFGQVPSSEQYF.

This clonotype was observed at least ten times. CDR3 sequence (DNA): TGCGCCAGCAGCTTAGACCCCGACAGTATTGGGTCGGATACGCAGTATTTT. Translating it yields CASSLDPDSIGSDTQYF. The chain links TRBV5-1 to TRBJ2-3; the D gene is possibly TRBD1 (5 bases). Trimming removed 2 bases at V and 6 bases at J, with 22 bases between. The CDR3 runs 17 residues. Germline V lookup: CDR1 SGHRS, CDR2 YFSETQ.

This clonotype was counted at least ten times. The chain is built from TRBV20-1 and TRBJ1-1; D is unresolved. Germline values: CDR1 DFQATT, CDR2 SNEGSKA (reference sequence). There are 13 residues in the CDR3. V lost 5 bases to trimming and J lost 1 base, with 11 bases between them. CDR3 in DNA: TGCAGTGCTTATACTACCGGGAACACTGAAGCTTTCTTT. It yields the protein CSAYTTGNTEAFF.

V gene TRBV29-1 combines with J gene TRBJ2-5, with TRBD2 as a possible D gene (6 bases). Trimming shortened V by 7 bases and J by 5 bases, and 14 bases separated the two germline ends. The CDR3 has 12 amino acids. CDR1 and CDR2 from the germline V gene are SQVTM and ANQGSEA. The DNA of the CDR3 is TGCAGCGCCGGGCGGGGAGTGGAGACCCAGTACTTC. This translates into CSAGRGVETQYF. The entire variable domain, with the rest obtained from reference TRBV29-1 and TRBJ2-5, is as follows: SAVISQKPSRDICQRGTSLTIQCQVDSQVTMMFWYRQQPGQSLTLIATANQGSEATYESGFVIDKFPISRPNLTFSTLTVSNMSPEDSSIYLCSAGRGVETQYFGPGTRLLVL.

In this sample, this clonotype turned up many times. The genes are TRBV4-2 and TRBJ1-2; no firm D call. Trimming left V 0 bases short and J 4 bases short, with 3 bases between. This CDR3 has 12 residues. Germline CDR1 is LGHNA and CDR2 is YNFKEQ. The DNA of the CDR3 is TGTGCCAGCAGCCAAGATTTCTATGGCTACACCTTC. Translation gives CASSQDFYGYTF.